These 10 T cell receptor beta chains were all obtained from the same sample, sequenced in a study of T cell repertoires in cytomegalovirus infection. MiXCR, run by TCRdb on the reads, gives a single entry per CDR3 protein. The sample holds 630,000 or so distinct CDR3 sequences, 24% seen once. What was sequenced was CD8+ T cells from PBMCs. All receptors derive from a human donor in good health (CMV status not recorded). Some clones in this sample may be carry-over from other donors' samples.

This clonotype appeared many times. This sequence joins TRBV10-3 and TRBJ2-1, with TRBD1 matching 8 bases. Looked up from germline, CDR1 is ENHRY and CDR2 is SYGVKD. This CDR3 has 14 residues. V trimming: 4 bases; J trimming: 6 bases; junction bases outside the gene matches: 5. The CDR3 DNA reads TGTGCCATCAGTGGACAGGGGAACGGCAATGAGCAGTTCTTC. Its translation: CAISGQGNGNEQFF.

This clonotype has just a few counts. The V and J genes are TRBV27 and TRBJ2-2; no clear D. The germline gives CDR1 MNHEY, CDR2 SMNVEV (reference sequence). This CDR3 region has 15 residues. Trimming pared 2 bases from V and 3 bases from J, leaving 10 bases between. CDR3 loop: CASSLNGRDTGELFF. CDR3 nucleotides: TGTGCCAGCAGTTTAAACGGTCGGGACACCGGGGAGCTGTTTTTT.

The genes are TRBV7-9 and TRBJ2-7; 8 bases align to TRBD1. V lost 2 bases to trimming and J lost 5 bases; unmatched junction nucleotides: 5. CDR1 and CDR2 from the germline V gene are SEHNR and FQNEAQ (reference sequence). This CDR3 has 14 residues. The CDR3 is CASSLSDREDEQYF. The CDR3 nucleotides read TGTGCCAGCAGCTTATCGGACAGGGAAGACGAGCAGTACTTC.

This clonotype was seen many times. The chain is built from TRBV7-9 and TRBJ1-5; D ambiguous. Germline CDR1 and CDR2: SEHNR and FQNEAQ (reference sequence). The CDR3 is 14 amino acids. V was cut by 5 bases and J by 9 bases, with 17 bases left in between. CDR3: CASSPSGYLGPQHF. CDR3 sequence (DNA): TGTGCCAGCAGCCCTAGCGGGTATCTTGGGCCCCAGCATTTT. Based on the CDR3 plus reference TRBV7-9 and TRBJ1-5, the full variable domain is DTGVSQNPRHKITKRGQNVTFRCDPISEHNRLYWYRQTLGQGPEFLTYFQNEAQLEKSRLLSDRFSAERPKGSFSTLEIQRTEQGDSAMYLCASSPSGYLGPQHFGDGTRLSIL.

For this clonotype: A much larger clone lies a single base off, so this may be a read error. J is TRBJ2-7 and V is TRBV7-3, with D perhaps TRBD1 or TRBD2 (7 bases each). The CDR3 has 16 amino acids. V was cut by 5 bases and J by 5 bases, with 22 bases left in between. CDR1 SGHTA and CDR2 FQGTGA come from the germline V gene. CDR3: CASSQEQGREENEQYV. The CDR3 DNA reads as TGTGCCAGCAGCCAGGAACAGGGGAGGGAGGAAAACGAGCAGTACGTC.

This clonotype was picked up many times. The genes are TRBV28 and TRBJ1-5; perhaps TRBD1 as D (6 bases). The CDR3 consists of 14 residues. Germline CDR1 is MDHEN and CDR2 is SYDVKM. With 4 bases removed from V and 5 bases from J, the gap between germline ends came to 12 bases. This CDR3 reads CASSSRGGYQPQHF. DNA of the CDR3: TGTGCCAGCAGTTCCCGGGGGGGCTATCAGCCCCAGCATTTT. Together with reference TRBV28 and TRBJ1-5, the CDR3 gives the full variable domain: DVKVTQSSRYLVKRTGEKVFLECVQDMDHENMFWYRQDPGLGLRLIYFSYDVKMKEKGDIPEGYSVSREKKERFSLILESASTNQTSMYLCASSSRGGYQPQHFGDGTRLSIL.

As for this clonotype: A single base separates this from a much larger clone, so it may be a read error. The chain combines TRBV7-3 with TRBJ1-1, with 7 bases identical to TRBD1. The germline V gene has CDR1 SGHTA and CDR2 FQGTGA. The CDR3 totals 14 residues. The DNA for the CDR3 is TGTGCCAGCAGCTCCCAGGGACAGAACACTGAAGCTCTCTTT. Its translation is CASSSQGQNTEALF.

This clonotype came up many times. The chain uses TRBV5-6 and TRBJ2-5, with 11 bases that match TRBD2. CDR3 length: 16 amino acids. The V segment lost 5 bases and the J segment 2 bases; nucleotides outside the gene matches: 8. Germline CDR1 is SGHDT and CDR2 is YYEEEE. This CDR3 reads CASRRLTSGRQETQYF. CDR3 coding DNA: TGTGCCAGCAGACGACTCACTAGCGGGAGACAAGAGACCCAGTACTTC. The full variable domain, in which reference TRBV5-6 and TRBJ2-5 provide the parts outside the CDR3, is DAGVTQSPTHLIKTRGQQVTLRCSPKSGHDTVSWYQQALGQGPQFIFQYYEEEERQRGNFPDRFSGHQFPNYSSELNVNALLLGDSALYLCASRRLTSGRQETQYFGPGTRLLVL.

In its sample, this clonotype was seen many times. The rearrangement links TRBV12-3 or TRBV12-4 to TRBJ2-2; no clear D gene. V shed 5 bases and J shed 8 bases, with 9 bases lying between them. This CDR3 is built from 12 residues. The CDR3 region is CASSQLRGELFF. The CDR3 bases are TGTGCCAGCAGTCAGCTCCGGGGGGAGCTGTTTTTT.

This clonotype showed up many times. V is TRBV7-2 and J is TRBJ2-1; TRBD2 agrees at 11 bases. The CDR3 has 15 residues. CDR1 SGHTA and CDR2 FQGNSA come from the germline V gene. Trimming removed 4 bases from V and 2 bases from J; junction bases left unmatched: 1. CDR3 nucleotides: TGTGCCAGCAGCTGGGGACTAGCGGCCTACAATGAGCAGTTCTTC. It translates to CASSWGLAAYNEQFF.